The TCR beta chain described here comes from a study of patients and donors after allogeneic stem cell transplantation. This CDR3 has 21 amino acids. TCRdb called the RT-PCR reads again in MiXCR, with one record for every CDR3 protein. The data contain hundreds of thousands of distinct CDR3 sequences, roughly 16% of them singletons. The genes are TRBV21-1 and TRBJ2-5; TRBD1, the table's D call, lacks a check against the DNA. TRBV21-1 is annotated as a pseudogene. The source is a human donor who was either an allogeneic HSCT recipient or a stem cell or donor lymphocyte infusion donor (not recorded which). It is not recorded whose cells these are; they may come from a transplant donor. Sequencing was done on a sample of blood, either unsorted or a sorted T cell fraction (not recorded which). This chain's CDR3 is CASSKAEPDTAGARDQETQYF. In nucleotides, the CDR3 is TGTGCCAGCAGCAAAGCGGAACCGGATACAGCGGGGGCAAGGGACCAAGAGACCCAGTACTTC.